The 3 T cell receptor beta chains reported below all come from one sample, sequenced in a study of shared clonotypes between healthy human individuals. TCRdb keeps only in-frame clones here, not all; method: immunoSEQ multiplex PCR. The sample has about 2.3 million clones; more than 85% are singletons. The source material was naive CD4+ T cells from PBMCs. Regarding subset: CD45RA+ positively selected. These receptors were taken from a man between 18 and 35 years old in good health. Some clones in this sample may be carry-over from other donors' samples.

Of note for this clone: Other nucleotide sequences from this sample produce the same CDR3. This chain connects TRBV9 to TRBJ2-5; no reliable D call. CDR1 SGDLS and CDR2 YYNGEE come from the germline V gene. Trimming shortened V by 0 bases and J by 5 bases, and 8 bases separated the two germline ends. CDR3 size: 13 residues. Here the CDR3 DNA reads TGTGCCAGCAGCGTAGATCTTAGGGAGACCCAGTACTTC. It specifies CASSVDLRETQYF.

The rearrangement uses TRBV5-1 and TRBJ2-3; a weak D match, TRBD1 (6 bases). The CDR3 loop spans 15 amino acids. V was pared by 0 bases and J by 3 bases, with 11 bases between. Per germline, CDR1 SGHRS and CDR2 YFSETQ. This chain's CDR3 is CASSLENRATDTQYF. The CDR3 DNA sequence: TGCGCCAGCAGCTTGGAGAACAGGGCAACAGATACGCAGTATTTT.

With respect to this clone: This specimen includes other DNA sequences encoding the same CDR3. J is TRBJ1-5 and V is TRBV19; 7 nucleotides match TRBD1. The CDR3 extends over 15 amino acids. J gave up 4 bases and V 3 bases, and 6 bases lay outside the gene matches. Germline V gives CDR1 LNHDA, CDR2 SQIVND (reference sequence). Here the CDR3 DNA reads TGTGCCAGTAGTATCTCGGCAGGGGGAAATCAGCCCCAGCATTTT. Translated, it gives CASSISAGGNQPQHF.